Below are 29 T cell receptor beta chains sequenced from a single sample in a study of blood T cell repertoires in COVID-19. Measured with immunoSEQ multiplex PCR; TCRdb has only the in-frame clones, and not every one. The repertoire holds approximately 210,000 clones, with 80% as singletons. The sample consisted of PBMCs or T cells enriched from blood (not recorded which). These receptors came from a young man with acute COVID-19.

This chain links TRBV6-5 with TRBJ2-1; 10 nucleotides align to TRBD2. The germline CDR1 and CDR2 sequences are MNHEY and SVGAGI. The V gene end was trimmed by 7 bases and the J gene end by 0 bases; junction bases not matched to a gene: 0. The CDR3 totals 14 residues. CDR3 sequence (DNA): TGTGCCAGCAAGCGGGGGGGCTCCTACAATGAGCAGTTCTTC. Translating gives CASKRGGSYNEQFF.

The V call is TRBV2, the J call TRBJ2-3; the D gene is possibly TRBD1 (6 bases). CDR1 is SNHLY, CDR2 FYNNEI, per germline. The CDR3 sequence is 16 residues long. The V and J ends lost 4 bases and 0 bases respectively, with 14 bases between them. CDR3 DNA: TGTGCCAGCAGTGGAGGACAGAGTATTAGCACAGATACGCAGTATTTT. The encoded protein is CASSGGQSISTDTQYF.

This chain connects TRBV29-1 to TRBJ1-1, with D uncertain. The CDR3 contains 13 residues. Germline CDR1 SQVTM, CDR2 ANQGSEA. Trimming cost V 0 bases and J 1 base, with 6 bases left between them. In nucleotides, the CDR3 is TGCAGCGTTGAAGACTATCGGAACACTGAAGCTTTCTTT. It codes for CSVEDYRNTEAFF.

CDR3: CATSRDSTGLYNQPQHF. CDR3 DNA: TGTGCCACCAGCAGAGATTCAACGGGTTTATACAATCAGCCCCAGCATTTT. The J gene is TRBJ1-5, the V gene TRBV15; no reliable D call. CDR3 size: 17 residues. Germline V lookup: CDR1 LNHNV, CDR2 YYDKDF (reference sequence). The V and J ends lost 0 bases and 3 bases respectively, with 15 bases between them.

The genes are TRBV30 and TRBJ1-1; D is possibly TRBD1 (6 bases). CDR1 is GTSNPN and CDR2 is SVGIG in the germline V gene (reference sequence). The CDR3 is 13 residues long. Trimming shortened V by 2 bases and J by 5 bases, and 12 bases separated the two germline ends. CDR3 residues: CAWSSQGLTEAFF. The CDR3 coding sequence is TGTGCCTGGAGTTCCCAGGGGTTGACTGAAGCTTTCTTT.

V and J are TRBV12-3 or TRBV12-4 and TRBJ1-1, with 7 bases that match TRBD1. The CDR3 is made up of 13 amino acids. V lost 5 bases to trimming and J lost 6 bases; unmatched junction nucleotides: 6. In DNA form, the CDR3 reads TGTGCCAGCAGTGACAACAGGGGACCTGAAGCTTTCTTT. Translation: CASSDNRGPEAFF.

The chain links TRBV2 to TRBJ1-6, with D perhaps TRBD1 (5 bases). Germline V CDR1 and CDR2: SNHLY, FYNNEI. Trimming cost V 3 bases and J 10 bases, with 13 bases left between them. CDR3 size: 14 residues. Here the CDR3 DNA reads TGTGCCAGCAGTGATTTGCCGCGGGGGTCACCCCTCCACTTT. As protein: CASSDLPRGSPLHF. Based on the CDR3 plus reference TRBV2 and TRBJ1-6, the full variable domain is EPEVTQTPSHQVTQMGQEVILRCVPISNHLYFYWYRQILGQKVEFLVSFYNNEISEKSEIFDDQFSVERPDGSNFTLKIRSTKLEDSAMYFCASSDLPRGSPLHFGNGTRLTVT.

This clone was recorded many times. The chain couples TRBV9 to TRBJ2-2, with D uncertain. CDR3 size: 15 residues. With 3 bases removed from V and 1 base from J, the gap between germline ends came to 10 bases. Looked up from germline, CDR1 is SGDLS and CDR2 is YYNGEE. The CDR3 region has the DNA TGTGCCAGCAGCGCTTTACAGTGGAACACCGGGGAGCTGTTTTTT. This codes for CASSALQWNTGELFF. The full variable domain, its missing parts supplied by reference TRBV9 and TRBJ2-2, is DSGVTQTPKHLITATGQRVTLRCSPRSGDLSVYWYQQSLDQGLQFLIQYYNGEERAKGNILERFSAQQFPDLHSELNLSSLELGDSALYFCASSALQWNTGELFFGEGSRLTVL.

This chain links TRBV6-5 with TRBJ1-2; 8 nucleotides agree with TRBD1. This CDR3 spans 16 amino acids. The V gene's germline CDR1 is MNHEY and CDR2 SVGAGI. With V trimmed by 4 bases and J by 4 bases, 11 bases remained unmatched. CDR3 in DNA: TGTGCCAGCAGTTCCGGACAGGGAAAACAAAGCTATGGCTACACCTTC. This encodes CASSSGQGKQSYGYTF.

This clone has a single count. The chain recombines TRBV12-3 or TRBV12-4 with TRBJ1-4; D may be TRBD1 (5 bases). Trimming left V 6 bases short and J 8 bases short, with 10 bases between. The CDR3 extends over 12 amino acids. The CDR3 loop reads CASRDISEKLFF. In nucleotides, the CDR3 is TGTGCCAGCAGGGACATTTCGGAAAAACTGTTTTTT.

The chain recombines TRBV3-1 (or the pseudogene TRBV3-2) with TRBJ2-7; D uncertain. V lost 1 base, J lost 1 base, and 8 bases lay in between. Germline V lookup: CDR1 LGHDT, CDR2 YNNKEL (reference sequence). There are 14 residues in the CDR3. The CDR3 region has the DNA TGTGCCAGCAGCCAAGCCAGGCTTTCCTACGAGCAGTACTTC. It is translated as CASSQARLSYEQYF.

The DNA of the CDR3 is TGTGCCAGCAGTTTAACCCGGGATCCACTGAGCTCCTACAATGAGCAGTTCTTC. This encodes CASSLTRDPLSSYNEQFF. The chain combines TRBV27 with TRBJ2-1, with a possible D match to TRBD2 (5 bases). This CDR3 is built from 18 residues. Trimming took off 2 bases at V and 0 bases at J, with 17 bases between the two ends. Germline V lookup: CDR1 MNHEY, CDR2 SMNVEV (reference sequence).

This clone occurred once. The rearrangement uses TRBV5-4 and TRBJ2-1, with 8 bases aligning to TRBD2. The germline V gene encodes CDR1 SGHNT and CDR2 YYREEE (reference sequence). This CDR3 is 15 amino acids long. V shed 4 bases and J 8 bases; nucleotides not matched to a gene: 11. CDR3 residues: CASSRPGTSPDEQFF. Here the CDR3 DNA reads TGTGCCAGCAGCCGTCCCGGGACTAGTCCGGATGAGCAGTTCTTC.

This clone was recorded only once. The chain is built from TRBV4-1 and TRBJ2-6, with 9 positions matching TRBD1. Germline loops: CDR1 MGHRA, CDR2 YSYEKL. The CDR3 totals 18 residues. Germline trimming cut 1 base from V and 0 bases from J; bases unmatched to any gene: 4. CDR3 DNA sequence: TGCGCCAGCAGCCAAGTACCGGGACAGGGCTCTGGGGCCAACGTCCTGACTTTC. This gives the protein CASSQVPGQGSGANVLTF.

This chain links TRBV5-1 with TRBJ2-3, with D maybe TRBD1 (6 bases). The V gene lost 0 bases and the J gene lost 2 bases, with 7 bases spanning the gap. The CDR3 is made up of 14 amino acids. Germline assignment: CDR1 SGHRS and CDR2 YFSETQ. The CDR3 region has the DNA TGCGCCAGCAGCTTGGGACAGGCCACAGATACGCAGTATTTT. Protein: CASSLGQATDTQYF.

The rearrangement links TRBV25-1 to TRBJ1-2; 9 bases align to TRBD1. The trim removed 6 bases at V and 5 bases at J, leaving 4 bases unmatched. Germline loops: CDR1 MGHDK, CDR2 SYGVNS. This CDR3 region has 13 residues. CDR3 residues: CASRSGTGYGYTF. As DNA, the CDR3 is TGTGCCAGCAGGTCCGGGACAGGGTATGGCTACACCTTC.

The chain carries TRBV3-1 (or the pseudogene TRBV3-2) and TRBJ1-1, with TRBD1 matching over 7 bases. The CDR3 has 14 residues. The germline gives CDR1 LGHDT, CDR2 YNNKEL (reference sequence). V trimming: 4 bases; J trimming: 5 bases; junction bases outside the gene matches: 7. In nucleotides, the CDR3 is TGTGCCAGCAGCCTAGACAGGGAACGTACTGAAGCTTTCTTT. Protein sequence: CASSLDRERTEAFF.

The J gene is TRBJ1-4, the V gene TRBV6-2 or TRBV6-3; weak D call: TRBD1 (6 bases). The CDR3 has 17 residues. Trimming removed 4 bases at V and 1 base at J, with 16 bases between. Germline CDR1 reads MNHEY; CDR2 reads SVGEGT. The CDR3 reads CASSSYLQGRTNEKLFF. The DNA for the CDR3 is TGTGCCAGCAGTTCCTACCTCCAGGGGAGAACTAATGAAAAACTGTTTTTT.

The rearrangement joins TRBV5-1 to TRBJ1-4; maybe TRBD1 (5 bases). CDR1 SGHRS and CDR2 YFSETQ come from the germline V gene. CDR3 length: 17 residues. V was pared by 1 base and J by 4 bases, with 17 bases between. CDR3 in amino acids: CASSLTYSGWVNEKLFF. CDR3 nucleotides: TGCGCCAGCAGCTTGACATATTCAGGGTGGGTTAATGAAAAACTGTTTTTT.

This clone was observed a few times. This chain uses TRBV2 with TRBJ1-2, with D possibly matching TRBD1 (5 bases). V was shortened by 6 bases and J by 3 bases, with 8 bases between the two germline ends. Germline CDR1 SNHLY, CDR2 FYNNEI. The CDR3 sequence is 12 residues long. CDR3 coding DNA: TGTGCCAGCAGGGTAGGGGACTATGGCTACACCTTC. Amino acids: CASRVGDYGYTF.

V and J are TRBV19 and TRBJ2-1; 7 nucleotides line up with TRBD1. CDR1 and CDR2 (germline): LNHDA, SQIVND (reference sequence). This CDR3 is 14 amino acids long. The ends lost 3 bases at V and 7 bases at J; junction bases unmatched: 6. As DNA, the CDR3 is TGTGCCAGTAGTATGACAGGGATCGGGAATGAGCAGTTCTTC. This translates into CASSMTGIGNEQFF.

The rearrangement joins TRBV29-1 to TRBJ2-6, with D unresolved. The V gene's germline CDR1 is SQVTM and CDR2 ANQGSEA. Trimming took off 2 bases at V and 0 bases at J, with 11 bases between the two ends. This CDR3 region has 16 residues. The CDR3 DNA is TGCAGCGTTGAACCCGCATGGAGCTCTGGGGCCAACGTCCTGACTTTC. Amino acid sequence: CSVEPAWSSGANVLTF.

The V call is TRBV5-6, the J call TRBJ1-2; D gene ambiguous. This CDR3 spans 15 amino acids. V lost 0 bases, J lost 1 base, and 10 bases lay in between. Germline V gives CDR1 SGHDT, CDR2 YYEEEE. The CDR3 nucleotides read TGTGCCAGCAGCTTGGATCGGGCGGGTAACTATGGCTACACCTTC. Residues: CASSLDRAGNYGYTF.

The chain employs TRBV27 and TRBJ2-1; 11 nucleotides align to TRBD2. The CDR3 loop spans 18 amino acids. V shed 0 bases and J 9 bases; nucleotides not matched to a gene: 13. Germline CDR1 and CDR2: MNHEY and SMNVEV (reference sequence). In DNA form, the CDR3 reads TGTGCCAGCAGTTTATCTCGAGGTAGCGGGGGGGCGACTCGTGAGCAGTTCTTC. Residues: CASSLSRGSGGATREQFF.

The chain recombines TRBV29-1 with TRBJ1-3, with a tentative D call TRBD1 (6 bases). V lost 4 bases to trimming and J lost 0 bases, with 10 bases between them. The germline V gene encodes CDR1 SQVTM and CDR2 ANQGSEA. The CDR3 is 14 residues long. As DNA, the CDR3 is TGCAGCGTTGTACAGGGAAGCTCTGGAAACACCATATATTTT. Translation gives CSVVQGSSGNTIYF.

V usage is TRBV7-6 and J usage is TRBJ2-4; D might be TRBD1 (5 bases). The CDR3 spans 16 residues. Trimming cost V 1 base and J 0 bases, with 10 bases left between them. Germline-derived CDR1 and CDR2 are SGHVS and FNYEAQ. The CDR3 coding sequence is TGTGCCAGCAGCTTAGGAACTGGGGCAGCCAAAAACATTCAGTACTTC. Its protein is CASSLGTGAAKNIQYF.

V and J are TRBV7-9 and TRBJ2-5; D call uncertain. Trimming stripped 6 bases from V and 2 bases from J, with 13 bases between. Looked up from germline, CDR1 is SEHNR and CDR2 is FQNEAQ (reference sequence). The CDR3 sequence is 14 residues long. The CDR3 loop reads CASSPDKAQETQYF. The CDR3 DNA reads TGTGCCAGCAGTCCCGACAAGGCACAAGAGACCCAGTACTTC.

This clone was recorded at least ten times. J is TRBJ1-5 and V is TRBV10-3; 9 nucleotides align to TRBD1. This CDR3 region has 14 residues. Trimming cost V 4 bases and J 10 bases; bases outside gene matches: 8. In germline, CDR1 is ENHRY, CDR2 SYGVKD. CDR3 in amino acids: CAISADRGSEPQHF. The DNA of the CDR3 is TGTGCCATCAGTGCGGACAGGGGAAGTGAACCCCAGCATTTT.

V is TRBV19 and J is TRBJ1-5; TRBD1 agrees at 7 bases. The CDR3 runs 14 residues. V shed 5 bases, J shed 6 bases, and the junction held 7 bases outside the gene matches. CDR1 and CDR2 from the germline V gene are LNHDA and SQIVND (reference sequence). The CDR3 DNA is TGTGCCAGTAGTGCCGACAGGGCGGGTCAGCCCCAGCATTTT. Amino acids: CASSADRAGQPQHF. The variable domain in full, completed from reference TRBV19 and TRBJ1-5, reads DGGITQSPKYLFRKEGQNVTLSCEQNLNHDAMYWYRQDPGQGLRLIYYSQIVNDFQKGDIAEGYSVSREKKESFPLTVTSAQKNPTAFYLCASSADRAGQPQHFGDGTRLSIL.